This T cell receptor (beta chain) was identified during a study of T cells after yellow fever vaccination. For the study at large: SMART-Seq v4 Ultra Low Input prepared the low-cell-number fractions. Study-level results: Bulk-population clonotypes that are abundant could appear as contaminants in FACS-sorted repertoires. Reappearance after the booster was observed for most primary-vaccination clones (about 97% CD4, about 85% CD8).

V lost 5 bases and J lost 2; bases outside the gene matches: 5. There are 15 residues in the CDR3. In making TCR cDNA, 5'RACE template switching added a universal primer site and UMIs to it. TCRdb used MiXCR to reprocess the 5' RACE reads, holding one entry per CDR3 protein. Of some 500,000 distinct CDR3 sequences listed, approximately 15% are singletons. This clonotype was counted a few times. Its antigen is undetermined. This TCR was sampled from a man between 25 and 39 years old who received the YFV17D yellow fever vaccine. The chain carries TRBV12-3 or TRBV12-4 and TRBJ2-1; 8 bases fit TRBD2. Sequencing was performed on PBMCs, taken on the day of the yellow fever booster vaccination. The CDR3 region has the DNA TGTGCCAGCAGTCTAAGGACTAGCACCTACAATGAGCAGTTCTTC. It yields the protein CASSLRTSTYNEQFF.